The clone carrying this TCR beta chain has a handful of counts. Its antigen is not known. Germline lookup yields CDR1 SGHNT and CDR2 YYREEE (reference sequence). The CDR3 runs 13 residues. Trimming shortened V by 3 bases and J by 1 base, and 7 bases separated the two germline ends. The authors sorted CD4+ naive, central memory, regulatory and stem cell-like memory cells via CD45RO/CCR7/CD25/CD127/CD95/CD27. The data were obtained in a study of beta chain features in type 1 diabetes. Whole-study results and caveats: Shorter TCRB CDR3s, moderately but significantly so, marked every one of the four CD4+ subsets in Type 1 diabetes patients. HLA influence on TCRB rearrangement stayed unresolved here. Lower insertion and higher deletion counts appeared at VDJ junctions in type 1 diabetes patients.

Expressed TCRB transcripts got sequenced, as all isolated RNA was reverse transcribed. The repertoire was sequenced with immunoSEQ multiplex PCR; TCRdb's copy has only in-frame clones and lacks some. The table has about 620,000 clones, around 15% seen once; the top ten hold about 0.093%. The TCR comes from a man aged 18 to 30 in good health. Sequencing was carried out using naive CD4+ T cells from blood. The chain uses TRBV5-4 and TRBJ1-1; D remains unclear. The CDR3 region is CASSSLGNTEAFF. CDR3 in DNA: TGTGCCAGCAGCTCGCTGGGGAACACTGAAGCTTTCTTT.